The next 2 T cell receptor beta chains were all read from a single sample in a study of blood T cell repertoires in COVID-19. TCRdb's table, derived via immunoSEQ multiplex PCR, lists solely in-frame clones and lacks some. The table shows about 47,000 clones, with around four fifths occurring only once. Sequencing was done on a sample of peripheral blood. Receptors originate from a human donor with acute or convalescent COVID-19. The donor label of this sample is uncertain.

The chain combines TRBV18 with TRBJ1-1; 7 bases align to TRBD1. The V gene's germline CDR1 is KGHSH and CDR2 LQKENI. This CDR3 region has 15 residues. The V and J ends lost 2 bases and 6 bases, in that order; junction bases with no gene match: 9. CDR3 nucleotides: TGTGCCAGCTCACCAGACAGGGCAGGTCTGGCTGAAGCTTTCTTT. As protein: CASSPDRAGLAEAFF.

The chain couples TRBV19 to TRBJ1-4; D not certain. CDR1 and CDR2 (germline): LNHDA, SQIVND (reference sequence). This CDR3 has 14 residues. Trimming removed 1 base at V and 11 bases at J, with 14 bases between. This chain's CDR3 is CASSIGTSEMKLFF. In DNA, the CDR3 is TGTGCCAGTAGTATAGGAACTTCTGAGATGAAACTGTTTTTT.